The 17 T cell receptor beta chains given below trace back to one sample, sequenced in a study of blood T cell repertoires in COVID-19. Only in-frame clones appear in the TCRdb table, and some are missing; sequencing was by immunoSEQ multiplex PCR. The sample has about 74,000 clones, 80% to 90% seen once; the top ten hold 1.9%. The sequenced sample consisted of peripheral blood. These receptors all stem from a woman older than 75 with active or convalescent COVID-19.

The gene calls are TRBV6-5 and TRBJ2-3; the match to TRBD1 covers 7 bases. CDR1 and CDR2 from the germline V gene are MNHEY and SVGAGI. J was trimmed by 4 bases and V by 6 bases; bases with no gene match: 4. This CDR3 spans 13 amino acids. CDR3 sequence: CASSRDRSDTQYF. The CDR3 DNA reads TGTGCCAGCAGCCGGGACAGATCAGATACGCAGTATTTT.

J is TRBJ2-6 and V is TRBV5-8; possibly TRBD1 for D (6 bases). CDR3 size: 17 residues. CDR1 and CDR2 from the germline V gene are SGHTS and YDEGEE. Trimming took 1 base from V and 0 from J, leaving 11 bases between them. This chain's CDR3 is CASSLWTVLSGANVLTF. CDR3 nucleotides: TGTGCCAGCAGCTTGTGGACAGTCCTCTCTGGGGCCAACGTCCTGACTTTC.

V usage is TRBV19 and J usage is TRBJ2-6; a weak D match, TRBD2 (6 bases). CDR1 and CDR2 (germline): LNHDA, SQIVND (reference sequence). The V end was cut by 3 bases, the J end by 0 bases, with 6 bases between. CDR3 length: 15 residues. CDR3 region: CASSIGGSGANVLTF. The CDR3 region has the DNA TGTGCCAGTAGTATCGGGGGCTCTGGGGCCAACGTCCTGACTTTC.

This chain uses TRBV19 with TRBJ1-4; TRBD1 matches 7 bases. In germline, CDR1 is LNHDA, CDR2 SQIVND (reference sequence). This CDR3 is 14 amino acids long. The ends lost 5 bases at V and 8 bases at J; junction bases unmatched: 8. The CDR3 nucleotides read TGTGCCAGTAGTTCACAGGGGCTCTACGAAAAACTGTTTTTT. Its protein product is CASSSQGLYEKLFF.

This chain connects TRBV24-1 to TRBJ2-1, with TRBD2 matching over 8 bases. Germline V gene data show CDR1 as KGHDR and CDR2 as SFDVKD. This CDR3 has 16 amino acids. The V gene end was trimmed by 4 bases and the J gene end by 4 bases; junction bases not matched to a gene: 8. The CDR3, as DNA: TGTGCCACCAGTGACGGCAGCGGGAGAGCATACAATGAGCAGTTCTTC. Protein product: CATSDGSGRAYNEQFF.

The CDR3 loop reads CSVQTGTGELFF. The CDR3 coding sequence is TGCAGCGTCCAGACAGGGACCGGGGAGCTGTTTTTT. The chain carries TRBV29-1 and TRBJ2-2, with 7 positions matching TRBD1. The V gene's germline CDR1 is SQVTM and CDR2 ANQGSEA. J gave up 5 bases and V 6 bases, and 3 bases lay outside the gene matches. CDR3 length equals 12 residues.

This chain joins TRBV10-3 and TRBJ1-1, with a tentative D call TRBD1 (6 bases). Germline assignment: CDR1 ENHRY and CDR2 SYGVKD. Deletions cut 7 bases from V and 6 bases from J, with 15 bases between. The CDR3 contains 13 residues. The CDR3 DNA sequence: TGTGCCATCACGCCAGGGGAAAGAGCTGAAGCTTTCTTT. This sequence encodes CAITPGERAEAFF.

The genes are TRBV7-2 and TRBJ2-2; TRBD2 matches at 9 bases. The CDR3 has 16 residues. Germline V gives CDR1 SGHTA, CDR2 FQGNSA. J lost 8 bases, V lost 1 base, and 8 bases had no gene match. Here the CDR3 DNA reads TGTGCCAGCAGCTTAGATAGCGGGGGACTAAGGGGGGAGCTGTTTTTT. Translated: CASSLDSGGLRGELFF.

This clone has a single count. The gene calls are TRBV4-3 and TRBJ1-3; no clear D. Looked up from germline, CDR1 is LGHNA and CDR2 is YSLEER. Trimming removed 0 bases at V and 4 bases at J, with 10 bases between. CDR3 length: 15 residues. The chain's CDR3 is CASSQDVNFGNTIYF. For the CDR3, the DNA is TGCGCCAGCAGCCAAGATGTCAATTTCGGAAACACCATATATTTT.

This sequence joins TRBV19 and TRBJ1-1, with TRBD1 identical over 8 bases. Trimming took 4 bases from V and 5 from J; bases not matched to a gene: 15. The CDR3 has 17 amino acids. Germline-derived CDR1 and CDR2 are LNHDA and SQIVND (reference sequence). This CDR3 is CASSKTQGASGVTEAFF. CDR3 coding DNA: TGTGCCAGTAGTAAAACCCAGGGGGCGTCTGGAGTTACTGAAGCTTTCTTT.

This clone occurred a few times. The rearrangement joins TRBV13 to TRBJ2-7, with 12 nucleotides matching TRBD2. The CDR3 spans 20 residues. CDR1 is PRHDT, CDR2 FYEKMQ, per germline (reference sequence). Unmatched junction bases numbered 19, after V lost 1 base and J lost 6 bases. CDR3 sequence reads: CASSLVDGDRTSGIEGEQYF. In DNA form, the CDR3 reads TGTGCCAGCAGCTTAGTCGACGGGGATCGGACTAGCGGGATCGAAGGCGAGCAGTACTTC.

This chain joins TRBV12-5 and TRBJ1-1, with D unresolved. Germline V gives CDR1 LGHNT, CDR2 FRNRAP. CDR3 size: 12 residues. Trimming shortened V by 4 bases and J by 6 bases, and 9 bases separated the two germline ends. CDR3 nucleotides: TGTGCTAGTGGTTCTTGGCGGGCTGAAGCTTTCTTT. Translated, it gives CASGSWRAEAFF.

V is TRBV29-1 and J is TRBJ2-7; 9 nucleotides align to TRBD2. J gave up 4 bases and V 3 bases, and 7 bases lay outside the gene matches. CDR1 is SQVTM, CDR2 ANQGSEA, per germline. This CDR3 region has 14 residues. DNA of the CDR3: TGCAGCGTTGACGGCGGGGGGGCCCTTTACGAGCAGTACTTC. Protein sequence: CSVDGGGALYEQYF.

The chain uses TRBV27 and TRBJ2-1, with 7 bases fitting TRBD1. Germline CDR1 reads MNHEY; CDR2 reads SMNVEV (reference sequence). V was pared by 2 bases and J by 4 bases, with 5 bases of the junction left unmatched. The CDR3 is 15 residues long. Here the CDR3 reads CASSLIQGIYNEQFF. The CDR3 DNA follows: TGTGCCAGCAGTTTAATACAGGGGATATACAATGAGCAGTTCTTC.

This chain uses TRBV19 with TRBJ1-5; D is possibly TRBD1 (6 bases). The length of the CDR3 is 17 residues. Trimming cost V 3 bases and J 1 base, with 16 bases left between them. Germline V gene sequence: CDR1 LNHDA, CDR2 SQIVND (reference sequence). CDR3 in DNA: TGTGCCAGTAGTATGGGGACAATCCAGGAAAGCAATCAGCCCCAGCATTTT. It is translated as CASSMGTIQESNQPQHF.

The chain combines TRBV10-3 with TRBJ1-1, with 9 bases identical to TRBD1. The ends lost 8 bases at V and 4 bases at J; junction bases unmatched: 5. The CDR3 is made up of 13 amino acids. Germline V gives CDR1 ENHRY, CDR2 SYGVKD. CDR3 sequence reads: CAIRDRESTEAFF. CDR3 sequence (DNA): TGTGCCATCCGGGACAGGGAGAGCACTGAAGCTTTCTTT.

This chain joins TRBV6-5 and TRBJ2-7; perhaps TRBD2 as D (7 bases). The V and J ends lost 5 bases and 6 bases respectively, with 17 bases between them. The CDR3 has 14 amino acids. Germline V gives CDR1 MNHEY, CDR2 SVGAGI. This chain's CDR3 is CASSKQGGGREQYF. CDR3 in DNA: TGTGCCAGCAGTAAACAGGGAGGGGGGCGCGAGCAGTACTTC.